A selection of T cell receptor beta chains follows, all from one sample in a study of cytomegalovirus exposure and HLA in healthy donors. Profiling relied on immunoSEQ multiplex PCR, and the TCRdb table lists in-frame clones only, not all of them. The data hold around 170,000 clones, with around three quarters observed a single time. The sequencing input was PBMCs. These receptors were taken from a woman aged 30 to 39 in good health and CMV-seronegative. Each CDR3 is given without its conserved first and last residue. A D gene is named only where the DNA matches it firmly. Clone size is shown for a subset of rows, as once, few, many or a class of expanded clone.

NA | NA | TRBV19 | ASSPANYGYT
TRBD1 | NA | TRBV19 | ASSIDRGMNTEAF
TRBD2 | NA | TRBV19 | ASTIGLAGVSGTQY
TRBD2 | NA | TRBV29-1 | SVERGGREQY
TRBD1 | NA | TRBV15 | ATSGFMDRKRETQY
NA | once | TRBV27 | ASSLRGRGRLGEQY
TRBD1 | NA | TRBV5-1 | ASGRQGQNEQY
TRBD1 | few | TRBV10-1 | ASTSDREKPEAF
TRBD1 | NA | TRBV29-1 | SVQTGESSPLH
TRBD1 | NA | TRBV2 | ASSEEQGGDTQY
TRBD2 | NA | TRBV10-1 | ASSEGLAGGSSTDTQY
NA | NA | TRBV30 | AWSVQISSYEQY
TRBD1 | few | TRBV27 | ASTGQGAGEKLF
NA | NA | TRBV9 | ASSVAGVVNNEQF
TRBD2 | NA | TRBV15 | ATSRDIGGGTSYEQY
TRBD2 | NA | TRBV7-7 | ASSPGLAGVTDTQY
TRBD2 | NA | TRBV5-4 | ASSSGLAGPGDEQF
TRBD1 | NA | TRBV5-1 | ASSLDGQGVSPLH
TRBD1 | NA | TRBV7-9 | ASSLRDREDLYGYT
NA | few | TRBV9 | ASSDTFRSYEQY
TRBD1 | NA | TRBV6-1 | ASSEAQGQGSGDEQF
TRBD2 | NA | TRBV7-2 | ASSPLTSPGSGANVLT
TRBD2 | NA | TRBV19 | ASRTGGGVTDTQY
NA | few | TRBV6-1 | ASEDGGNTGELF
TRBD1 | NA | TRBV4-1 | ASSRYTGGGGRLTEAF
TRBD1 | NA | TRBV18 | ASSPPGQQNTEAF
NA | NA | TRBV5-6 | ASSFQGQRKNTIY
TRBD1 | NA | TRBV29-1 | SAHQGGNEKLF
NA | NA | TRBV25-1 | ASAAGGEYNEQF
TRBD1 | once | TRBV2 | ASSPDRAKGYT
NA | NA | TRBV6-1 | ASTPSRTRSTEAF
TRBD1 | NA | TRBV30 | AWSVTGRGFEQY
NA | NA | TRBV7-3 | ASSRLGGSEAF
NA | NA | TRBV4-1 | ASSQESNTQY
NA | NA | TRBV12-5 | ASLSAGGGTEAF
NA | NA | TRBV30 | AWTSAPGANVLT
NA | few | TRBV6-1 | ASSEAGTGSTEAF
TRBD1 | NA | TRBV29-1 | SQGTGGTDTQY
TRBD2 | NA | TRBV19 | ASSIAGGRETQY
NA | NA | TRBV7-9 | ASGYLGGNYGYT
TRBD1 | NA | TRBV25-1 | ASRDTGTDLREQY
NA | few | TRBV4-3 | ASSSRVLGAFANTGELF
NA | NA | TRBV14 | ASSPQGNQETQY
NA | NA | TRBV7-9 | ASSLLGAGGTDTQY
TRBD1 | NA | TRBV5-1 | ASSPGTGETQY
NA | once | TRBV6-1 | ASSEWAAYNEQF
TRBD1 | NA | TRBV4-2 | ASSLGTGGAEQY
TRBD2 | NA | TRBV4-1 | ASSQVPGTSGGAAETQY
TRBD2 | NA | TRBV30 | ACLPGLANEQF
NA | NA | TRBV11-2 | ASNLGVQETQY